This T cell receptor (beta chain) is from a study of T cell repertoires in cytomegalovirus infection. General study results and limits: Clonotype analysis showed dominance of the ex vivo response by HLA-C-restricted CMV-specific TCR beta clonotypes.

This clonotype has only a few counts. Its target is unknown. V dropped 2 bases and J dropped 0 bases, with 13 bases sitting between them. CDR3 length: 17 residues. Per the germline V gene, CDR1 is SGHVS and CDR2 is FNYEAQ. Each CDR3 protein is one row after TCRdb ran MiXCR on the reads. The sample yields roughly 800,000 distinct CDR3 sequences, roughly 28% seen once. This receptor was obtained from a human donor in good health (CMV status not recorded). Some clones in this sample may be carry-over from other donors' samples. This chain connects TRBV7-6 to TRBJ2-2; D remains unclear. Sample: cultured CD8+ T cells from PBMCs, taken from culture after CMV antigen stimulation. The CDR3 loop reads CASSLRSLVSNTGELFF. CDR3 nucleotide sequence: TGTGCCAGCAGCTTACGGTCCCTGGTTTCGAACACCGGGGAGCTGTTTTTT. The entire variable domain, with the rest obtained from reference TRBV7-6 and TRBJ2-2, is as follows: GAGVSQSPRYKVTKRGQDVALRCDPISGHVSLYWYRQALGQGPEFLTYFNYEAQQDKSGLPNDRFSAERPEGSISTLTIQRTEQRDSAMYRCASSLRSLVSNTGELFFGEGSRLTVL.